This TCR beta chain comes out of a study of T cells after yellow fever vaccination (dated by TCRdb to between 2017 and 2020). General notes on the study: Libraries from fractions with low cell numbers were prepared with the SMART-Seq v4 Ultra Low Input RNA kit. To follow T-cell clones before and after both primary and booster YFV17D yellow fever vaccination, bulk TCR alpha and beta repertoires underwent longitudinal sequencing. Blood samples were taken at several timepoints before and after primary and secondary immunization, and bulk PBMC replicates and cell subsets were isolated. Two healthy male donors, one aged 18 to 30 and one aged 30 to 39 years, made up the cohort. The research as a whole found: Computational filtering was needed because FACS-sorted repertoires could contain abundant contaminating clonotypes from the bulk population. A small fraction of clonotypes showed up in both the CD4 and CD8 compartments, probably as a result of convergent recombination. Only two donors were included in the study, so the extent to which the findings can be generalized is limited. The secondary T-cell response was found to be weaker but faster than the primary response, with a peak reached on day 5 rather than on day 15. After the booster, most clones that had expanded after primary vaccination were detected again (around 97% of CD4 and more than 80% of CD8), suggesting broad maintenance of memory.

The intended sense of this specimen's treatment or condition label: live attenuated yellow fever vaccine strain. At each blood-draw timepoint, two biological replicates of bulk PBMCs were collected. A standard Ficoll-Paque protocol was used to isolate PBMCs from peripheral blood. TriZol was used to extract RNA from bulk PBMCs, from CD4 and CD8 fractions, and from dextramer-positive and dextramer-negative fractions. From the cysteine through the phenylalanine, the CDR3 covers 12 amino acids. In regard to this clonotype: The specificity of this receptor is unknown. The DNA is left out, because the CDR3 cannot be placed on it with certainty; the CDR3 is given as TCRdb lists it.

Synthesis of TCR cDNA relied on 5'RACE template switching, a step that introduced a universal primer site along with unique molecular identifiers. Priming for cDNA synthesis came from both the TCR alpha and TCR beta constant segments. Library amplification used two PCR steps, and the second PCR step added sample barcodes and sequencing adapters. Libraries were sequenced on Illumina HiSeq 2500 (2x100 bp) or NovaSeq (2x150 bp). Turning to the authors' computational methods: Reads were demultiplexed and collapsed into UMI consensus sequences with MIGEC, and V(D)J alignment was performed with MiXCR. Vaccine-responding clonotypes were identified with edgeR using replicate PBMC samples, with FDR below 0.01 and a log2 fold change above 5 up to day 15 being required. Each bulk clonotype was labeled CD4 or CD8 based on which sequenced repertoire, CD4 or CD8, contained the clonotype at higher abundance. The public reads were reprocessed in TCRdb via fastp at Q25 and MiXCR, keeping in-frame beta chains. Rows are unified per CDR3 protein, each entry keeping the most common DNA and genes. TCRdb, not the original authors, processed these V and J calls. For this sample there are roughly 520,000 distinct CDR3 sequences; about a fifth appear just once. The ten largest clones add up to approximately 15% of the sample.

The specimen comprised PBMCs, sampled about 20 days after the first yellow fever vaccination. The sequence came from a man aged 18 to 30 who received the YFV17D yellow fever vaccine. The chain joins TRBV7-5 to TRBJ2-3. TRBV7-5 is an annotated pseudogene. The CDR3 loop reads CISVVQADTQYF.